These 3 T cell receptor beta chains originate from one sample sequenced in a study of T cell responses to AZD1222 COVID-19 vaccine. Repertoires were generated with immunoSEQ multiplex PCR, while TCRdb's copy carries only in-frame clones and drops some. The data contain fewer than 150,000 clones, 75% to 95% of them singletons. The input for sequencing was peripheral blood, taken on day 0 of AZD1222 vaccination. The receptors were sampled from an adult in good health.

The genes are TRBV15 and TRBJ1-3; D is unresolved. Germline loops: CDR1 LNHNV, CDR2 YYDKDF (reference sequence). This CDR3 comprises 16 residues. Trimming took 0 bases from V and 0 from J, leaving 9 bases between them. This chain's CDR3 is CATSRDFSNSGNTIYF. DNA of the CDR3: TGTGCCACCAGCAGAGATTTTTCAAACTCTGGAAACACCATATATTTT.

The chain recombines TRBV4-2 with TRBJ2-1; D may correspond to TRBD1 or TRBD2 (6 bases each). Germline loops: CDR1 LGHNA, CDR2 YNFKEQ. V lost 0 bases to trimming and J lost 9 bases, with 21 bases between them. CDR3 length equals 17 residues. The CDR3 region is CASSQEVGWGAEGEQFF. CDR3 nucleotides: TGTGCCAGCAGCCAAGAAGTGGGGTGGGGGGCGGAGGGTGAGCAGTTCTTC.

The chain links TRBV18 to TRBJ1-4; 7 bases fit TRBD1. V lost 5 bases, J lost 3 bases, and 6 bases stayed unmatched. From germline, CDR1 is KGHSH and CDR2 LQKENI. The length of the CDR3 is 15 residues. CDR3 loop: CASSIDRVSNEKLFF. CDR3 coding DNA: TGTGCCAGCTCAATCGACAGGGTTTCTAATGAAAAACTGTTTTTT.